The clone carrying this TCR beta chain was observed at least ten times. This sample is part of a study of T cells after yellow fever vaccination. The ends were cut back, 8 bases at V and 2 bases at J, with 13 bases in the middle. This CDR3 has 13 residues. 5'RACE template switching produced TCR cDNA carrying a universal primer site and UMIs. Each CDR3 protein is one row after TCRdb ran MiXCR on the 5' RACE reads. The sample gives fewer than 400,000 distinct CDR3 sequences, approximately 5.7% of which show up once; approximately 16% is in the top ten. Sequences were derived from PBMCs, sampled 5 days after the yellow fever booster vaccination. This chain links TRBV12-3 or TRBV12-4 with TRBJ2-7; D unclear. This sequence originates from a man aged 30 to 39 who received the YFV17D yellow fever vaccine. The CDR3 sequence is CASGRVGAYEQYF. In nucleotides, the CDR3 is TGTGCCAGCGGAAGGGTAGGCGCCTACGAGCAGTACTTC.